The sequence of this T cell receptor beta chain was determined in a study of identical twins. The CDR3 is made up of 14 amino acids. Germline V CDR1 and CDR2: DFQATT, SNEGSKA (reference sequence). V lost 0 bases to trimming and J lost 3 bases; unmatched junction nucleotides: 4. The authors used template switching to add a universal primer site and gave cDNA unique molecular identifiers. TCRdb ran MiXCR on the 5' RACE reads and lists one entry per CDR3 protein. The sample lists more than 1.5 million distinct CDR3 sequences; about 32% were seen once. Study results and caveats: Among out-of-frame alpha sequences shared by twins, low generation probability occurred in excess. Abundant beta clonotypes from cord blood bore fewer insertions; memory repertoires lacked this pattern.

As regards this clonotype: What it binds is not known.

Healthy Caucasians made up all donors. The receptor was derived from a newborn girl in good health. The sequenced material came from cord blood. This chain links TRBV20-1 with TRBJ2-7; 8 nucleotides line up with TRBD2. CDR3 region: CSARDGRGDYEQYF. The CDR3, as DNA: TGCAGTGCTAGAGATGGGCGGGGGGACTACGAGCAGTACTTC.